Following are 2 T cell receptor beta chains from one sample sequenced in a study of T-cell reconstitution after alpha-beta-depleted transplantation in children. Unique molecular identifiers were used in preparing the TCRbeta library. TCRdb analysed the PCR reads with MiXCR anew, one entry per CDR3 protein. Of approximately 1,000,000 distinct CDR3 sequences detected, 25% to 35% appear once; the ten largest clones hold about 28%. The sample in question was PBMCs, mostly from graft donor cells, obtained 360 days after TCRalphabeta/CD19-depleted stem cell transplant. The receptors were gathered from a boy less than two years old who had a stem cell transplant for SCID, so the T cells may come from the graft donor.

This clonotype appeared a few times. The J gene is TRBJ2-5, the V gene TRBV4-2; the D is unclear. The germline V gene has CDR1 LGHNA and CDR2 YNFKEQ. The CDR3 runs to 15 residues. Trimming left V 0 bases short and J 3 bases short, with 11 bases between. The CDR3 nucleotides are TGTGCCAGCAGCCAAGATCGGGCCCCGGAAGAGACCCAGTACTTC. It specifies CASSQDRAPEETQYF.

The chain recombines TRBV9 with TRBJ2-2; 9 positions match TRBD2. Losses at the gene ends were 3 bases for V and 6 bases for J; bases not matched to a gene: 9. From germline, CDR1 is SGDLS and CDR2 YYNGEE. CDR3 length equals 16 residues. In DNA, the CDR3 is TGTGCCAGCAGCGATACCGGGACTAGCTGGCCCGGGGAGCTGTTTTTT. It translates to CASSDTGTSWPGELFF.